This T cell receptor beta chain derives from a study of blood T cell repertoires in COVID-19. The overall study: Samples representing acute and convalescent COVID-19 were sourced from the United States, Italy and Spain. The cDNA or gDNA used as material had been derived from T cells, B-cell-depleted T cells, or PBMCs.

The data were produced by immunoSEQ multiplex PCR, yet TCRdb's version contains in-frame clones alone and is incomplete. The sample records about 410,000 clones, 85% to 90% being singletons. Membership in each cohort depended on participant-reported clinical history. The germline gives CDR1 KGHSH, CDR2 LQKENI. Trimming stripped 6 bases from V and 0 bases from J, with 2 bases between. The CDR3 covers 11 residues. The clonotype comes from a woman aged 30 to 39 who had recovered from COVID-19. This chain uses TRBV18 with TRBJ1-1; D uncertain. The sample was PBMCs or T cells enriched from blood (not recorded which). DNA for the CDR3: TGTGCCAGCTCCTTGAACACTGAAGCTTTCTTT. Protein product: CASSLNTEAFF.